The text below deals with one TCR beta chain. Its antigen remains unidentified. The data are from a study of a mutant IDH1 vaccine in newly diagnosed glioma. At the level of the study: Treated patients, averaging roughly 40 years, were 62.5% male and about 40% female. Notes on the study in general: Shifts in the top peripheral T cell clonotypes seemed unrelated to pseudoprogression.

V trimming: 11 bases; J trimming: 1 base; junction bases outside the gene matches: 7. The CDR3 is 14 amino acids. The germline gives CDR1 LNHDA, CDR2 SQIVND (reference sequence). Sample time point: week 35, safety follow-up. In the vaccine, a single dose held 300 ug of the mutant IDH1 20-mer peptide, along with topical imiquimod. TCRdb keeps only in-frame clones here, not all; method: immunoSEQ multiplex PCR. The sample consists of over 60,000 clones, 81% of them appearing once. This TCR came from a man in his forties with glioma. V usage is TRBV19 and J usage is TRBJ2-2, with TRBD1 identical over 7 bases. The material was PBMCs, obtained from a glioma patient whose treatment included an IDH1 peptide vaccine. As DNA, the CDR3 is TGTGCCGCAGCAAGACAGGGGAACACCGGGGAGCTGTTTTTT. As protein: CAAARQGNTGELFF.